This TCR beta chain was recorded in a study of T-cell memory formation after mild COVID-19. With V trimmed by 1 base and J by 0 bases, 9 bases remained unmatched. The CDR3 runs 18 residues. The germline CDR1 and CDR2 sequences are MGHRA and YSYEKL. This clonotype occurred many times. The antigen is undetermined. TCRdb reprocessed the 5' RACE reads with MiXCR, giving one entry per CDR3 protein. The table records a few hundred thousand distinct CDR3 sequences, approximately 15% of them present only once. Notes on the study in general: Specificity for SARS-CoV-2 was not confirmed among the second-wave clones peaking on day 37. Largely, contracting CD4+ clones fell within CM and EM, and contracting CD8+ clones within EMRA.

This clonotype was sampled from a man younger than 30 who had mild COVID-19 (a few samples of this study predate the infection). Cell type and time point are not known. Sequenced: PBMCs or a T cell subset sorted from them (not recorded which). J is TRBJ2-1 and V is TRBV4-1; 7 positions match TRBD1. The CDR3 DNA follows: TGCGCCAGCAGCCAAGGACAGGGCGAATGGGACTCCTACAATGAGCAGTTCTTC. Protein product: CASSQGQGEWDSYNEQFF.